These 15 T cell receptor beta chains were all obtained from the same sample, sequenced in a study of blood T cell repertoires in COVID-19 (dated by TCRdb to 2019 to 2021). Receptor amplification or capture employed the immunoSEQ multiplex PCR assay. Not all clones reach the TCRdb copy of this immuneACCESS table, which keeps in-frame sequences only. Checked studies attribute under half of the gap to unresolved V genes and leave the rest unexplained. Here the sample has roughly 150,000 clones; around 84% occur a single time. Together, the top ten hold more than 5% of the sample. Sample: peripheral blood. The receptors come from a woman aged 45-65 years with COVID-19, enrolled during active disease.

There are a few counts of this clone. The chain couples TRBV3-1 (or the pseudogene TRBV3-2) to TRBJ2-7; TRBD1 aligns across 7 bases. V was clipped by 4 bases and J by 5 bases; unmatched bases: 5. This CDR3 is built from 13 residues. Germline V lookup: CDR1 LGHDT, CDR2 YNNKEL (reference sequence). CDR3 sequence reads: CASSRGQFNEQYF. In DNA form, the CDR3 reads TGTGCCAGCAGCCGGGGACAGTTCAACGAGCAGTACTTC.

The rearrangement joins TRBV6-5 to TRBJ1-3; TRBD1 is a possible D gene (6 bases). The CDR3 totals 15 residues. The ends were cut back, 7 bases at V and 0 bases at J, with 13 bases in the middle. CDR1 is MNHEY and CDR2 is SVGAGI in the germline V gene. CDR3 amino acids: CASKRRGNSGNTIYF. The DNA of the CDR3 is TGTGCCAGCAAAAGAAGGGGGAACTCTGGAAACACCATATATTTT.

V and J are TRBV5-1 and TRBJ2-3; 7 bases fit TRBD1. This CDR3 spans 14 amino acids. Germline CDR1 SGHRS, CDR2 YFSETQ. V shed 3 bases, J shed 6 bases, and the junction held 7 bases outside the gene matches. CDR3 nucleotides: TGCGCCAGCAGCTCCGGACAGGAACTGGATACGCAGTATTTT. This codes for CASSSGQELDTQYF.

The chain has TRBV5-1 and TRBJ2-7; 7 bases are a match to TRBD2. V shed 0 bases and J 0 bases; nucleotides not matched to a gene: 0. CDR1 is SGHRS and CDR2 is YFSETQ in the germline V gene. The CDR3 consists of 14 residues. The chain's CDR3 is CASSLASGSYEQYF. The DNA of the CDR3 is TGCGCCAGCAGCTTGGCTAGCGGCTCCTACGAGCAGTACTTC. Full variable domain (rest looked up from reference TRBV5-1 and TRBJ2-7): KAGVTQTPRYLIKTRGQQVTLSCSPISGHRSVSWYQQTPGQGLQFLFEYFSETQRNKGNFPGRFSGRQFSNSRSEMNVSTLELGDSALYLCASSLASGSYEQYFGPGTRLTVT.

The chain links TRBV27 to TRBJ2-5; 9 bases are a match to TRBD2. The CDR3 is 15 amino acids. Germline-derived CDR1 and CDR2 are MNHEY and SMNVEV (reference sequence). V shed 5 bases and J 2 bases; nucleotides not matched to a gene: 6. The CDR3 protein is CASSPSGGLQETQYF. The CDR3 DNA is TGTGCCAGCAGTCCAAGCGGGGGGTTACAAGAGACCCAGTACTTC.

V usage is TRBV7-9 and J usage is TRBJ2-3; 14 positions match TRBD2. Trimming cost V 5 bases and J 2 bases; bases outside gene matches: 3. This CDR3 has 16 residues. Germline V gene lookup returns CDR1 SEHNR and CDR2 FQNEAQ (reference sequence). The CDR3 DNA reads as TGTGCCAGCAGCACGGGACTAGCGGGGGTCACAGATACGCAGTATTTT. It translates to CASSTGLAGVTDTQYF.

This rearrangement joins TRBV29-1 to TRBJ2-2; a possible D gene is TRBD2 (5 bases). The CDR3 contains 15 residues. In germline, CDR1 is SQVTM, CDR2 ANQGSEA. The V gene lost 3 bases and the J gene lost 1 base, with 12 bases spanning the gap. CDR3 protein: CSVDEGLLNTGELFF. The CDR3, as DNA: TGCAGCGTTGACGAGGGTTTATTGAACACCGGGGAGCTGTTTTTT.

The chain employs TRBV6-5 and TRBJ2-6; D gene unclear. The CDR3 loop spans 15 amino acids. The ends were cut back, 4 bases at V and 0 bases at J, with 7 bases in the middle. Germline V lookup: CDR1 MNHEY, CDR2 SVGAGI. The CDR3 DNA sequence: TGTGCCAGCAGTTCTCAGGACTCTGGGGCCAACGTCCTGACTTTC. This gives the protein CASSSQDSGANVLTF.

The CDR3 nucleotides are TGTGCCAGCAGGCCGGGACAGTCAGATACGCAGTATTTT. This sequence encodes CASRPGQSDTQYF. V and J are TRBV12-3 or TRBV12-4 and TRBJ2-3, with 7 bases fitting TRBD1. The CDR3 covers 13 residues. With V trimmed by 6 bases and J by 4 bases, 4 bases remained unmatched.

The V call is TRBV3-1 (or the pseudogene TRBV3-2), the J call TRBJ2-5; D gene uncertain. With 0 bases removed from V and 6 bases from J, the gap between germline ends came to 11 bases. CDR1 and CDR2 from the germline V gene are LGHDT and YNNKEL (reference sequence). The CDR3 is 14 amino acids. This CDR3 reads CASSQDKAAQTQYF. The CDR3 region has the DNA TGTGCCAGCAGCCAAGATAAGGCGGCACAGACCCAGTACTTC.

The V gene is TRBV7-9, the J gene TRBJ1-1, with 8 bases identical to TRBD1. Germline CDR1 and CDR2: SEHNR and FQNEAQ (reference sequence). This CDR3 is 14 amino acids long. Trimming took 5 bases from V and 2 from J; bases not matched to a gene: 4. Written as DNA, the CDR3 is TGTGCCAGCAGCCCAGGACAGGGTAACACTGAAGCTTTCTTT. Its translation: CASSPGQGNTEAFF.

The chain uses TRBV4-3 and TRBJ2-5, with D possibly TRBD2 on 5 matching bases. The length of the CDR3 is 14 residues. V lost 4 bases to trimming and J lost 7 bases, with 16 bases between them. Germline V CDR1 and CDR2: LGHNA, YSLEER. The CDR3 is CASSLQDAAGTQYF. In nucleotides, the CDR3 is TGCGCCAGCAGCCTCCAAGACGCCGCGGGGACCCAGTACTTC.

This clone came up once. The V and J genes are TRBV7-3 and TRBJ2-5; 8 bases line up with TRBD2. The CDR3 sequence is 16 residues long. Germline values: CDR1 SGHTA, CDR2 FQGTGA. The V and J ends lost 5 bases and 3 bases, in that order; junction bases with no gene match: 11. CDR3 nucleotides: TGTGCCAGCAGCCCACGGGGCGGGGGGACCGAAGAGACCCAGTACTTC. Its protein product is CASSPRGGGTEETQYF.

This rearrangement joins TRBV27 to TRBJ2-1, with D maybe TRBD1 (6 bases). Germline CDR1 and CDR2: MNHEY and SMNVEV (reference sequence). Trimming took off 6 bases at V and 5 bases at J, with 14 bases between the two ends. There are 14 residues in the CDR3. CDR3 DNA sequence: TGTGCCAGCAGCCCGAACAGGGTAAACAATGAGCAGTTCTTC. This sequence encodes CASSPNRVNNEQFF.

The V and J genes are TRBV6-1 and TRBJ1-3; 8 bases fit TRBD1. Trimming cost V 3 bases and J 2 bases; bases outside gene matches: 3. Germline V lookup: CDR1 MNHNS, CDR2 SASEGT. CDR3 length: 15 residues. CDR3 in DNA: TGTGCCAGCAGTGAGCAGGGGGCGCCTGGAAACACCATATATTTT. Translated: CASSEQGAPGNTIYF.